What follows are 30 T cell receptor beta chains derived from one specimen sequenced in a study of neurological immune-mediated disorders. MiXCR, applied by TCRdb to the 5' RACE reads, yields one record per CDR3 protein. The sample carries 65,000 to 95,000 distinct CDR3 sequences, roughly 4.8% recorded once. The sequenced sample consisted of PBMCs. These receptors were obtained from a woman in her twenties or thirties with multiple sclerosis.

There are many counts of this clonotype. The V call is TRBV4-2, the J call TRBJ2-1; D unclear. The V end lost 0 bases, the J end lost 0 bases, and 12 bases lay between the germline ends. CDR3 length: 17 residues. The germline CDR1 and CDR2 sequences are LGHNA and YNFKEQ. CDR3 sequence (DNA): TGTGCCAGCAGCCAAGAAGGGTGGGCATCCTCCTACAATGAGCAGTTCTTC. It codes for CASSQEGWASSYNEQFF.

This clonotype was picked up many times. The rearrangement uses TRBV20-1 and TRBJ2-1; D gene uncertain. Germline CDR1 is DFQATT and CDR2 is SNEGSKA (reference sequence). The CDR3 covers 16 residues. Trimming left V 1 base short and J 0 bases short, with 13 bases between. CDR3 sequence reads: CSARARLGSSYNEQFF. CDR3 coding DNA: TGCAGTGCTAGAGCAAGACTGGGTAGCTCCTACAATGAGCAGTTCTTC.

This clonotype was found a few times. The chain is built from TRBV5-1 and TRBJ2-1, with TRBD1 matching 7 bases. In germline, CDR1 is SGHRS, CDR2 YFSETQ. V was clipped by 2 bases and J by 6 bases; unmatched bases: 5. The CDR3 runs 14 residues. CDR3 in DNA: TGCGCCAGCAGCTTTGAGACAGGGCTCAATGAGCAGTTCTTC. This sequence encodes CASSFETGLNEQFF.

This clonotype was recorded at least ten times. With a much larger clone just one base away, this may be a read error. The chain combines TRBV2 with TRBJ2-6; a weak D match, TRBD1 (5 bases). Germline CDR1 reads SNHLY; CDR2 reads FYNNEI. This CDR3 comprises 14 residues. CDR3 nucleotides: TGTGCCAGCAGCGAAAGCTCTGGGGCCAAAGTCCTGACTTTC. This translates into CASSESSGAKVLTF.

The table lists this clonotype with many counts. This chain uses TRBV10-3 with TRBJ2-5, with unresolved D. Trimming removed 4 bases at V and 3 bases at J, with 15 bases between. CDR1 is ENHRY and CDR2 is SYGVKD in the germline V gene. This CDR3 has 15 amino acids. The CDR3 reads CAISGDNGLEETQYF. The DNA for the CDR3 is TGTGCCATCAGTGGGGATAATGGGCTAGAAGAGACCCAGTACTTC.

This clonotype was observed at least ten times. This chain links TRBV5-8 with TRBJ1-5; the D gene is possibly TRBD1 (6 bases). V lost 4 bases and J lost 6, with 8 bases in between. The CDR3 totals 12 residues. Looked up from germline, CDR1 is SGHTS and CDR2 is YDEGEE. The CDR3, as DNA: TGTGCCAGCAGCGAGGACAGTCAGCCCCAGCATTTT. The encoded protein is CASSEDSQPQHF.

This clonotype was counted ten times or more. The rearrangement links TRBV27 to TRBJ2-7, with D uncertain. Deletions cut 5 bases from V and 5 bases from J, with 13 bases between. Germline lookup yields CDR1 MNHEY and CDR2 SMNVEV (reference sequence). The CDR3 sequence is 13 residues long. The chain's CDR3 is CASSPSRVDEQYF. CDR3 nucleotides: TGTGCCAGCAGTCCTTCTAGAGTAGACGAGCAGTACTTC.

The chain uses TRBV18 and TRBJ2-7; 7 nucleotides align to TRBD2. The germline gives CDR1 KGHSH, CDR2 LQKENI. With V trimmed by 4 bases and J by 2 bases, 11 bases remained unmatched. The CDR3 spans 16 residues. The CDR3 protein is CASSRHGGITPYEQYF. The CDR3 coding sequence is TGTGCCAGCTCACGACACGGGGGGATCACCCCCTACGAGCAGTACTTC.

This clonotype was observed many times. CDR3 sequence reads: CASSFGLAGGTDTQYF. In nucleotides, the CDR3 is TGTGCCAGCAGCTTCGGGCTAGCGGGAGGGACAGATACGCAGTATTTT. The rearrangement links TRBV7-8 to TRBJ2-3, with 12 positions matching TRBD2. The CDR3 extends over 16 amino acids. Germline CDR1 reads SGHVS; CDR2 reads FQNEAQ. With V trimmed by 3 bases and J by 3 bases, 4 bases remained unmatched.

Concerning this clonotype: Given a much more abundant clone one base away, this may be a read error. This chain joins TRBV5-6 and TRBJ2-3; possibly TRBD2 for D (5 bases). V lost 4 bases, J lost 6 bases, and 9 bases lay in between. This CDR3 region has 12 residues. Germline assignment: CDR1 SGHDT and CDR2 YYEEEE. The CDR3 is CASSIREDTQYF. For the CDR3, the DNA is TGTGCCAGCAGCATTAGGGAGGATACGCAGTATTTT.

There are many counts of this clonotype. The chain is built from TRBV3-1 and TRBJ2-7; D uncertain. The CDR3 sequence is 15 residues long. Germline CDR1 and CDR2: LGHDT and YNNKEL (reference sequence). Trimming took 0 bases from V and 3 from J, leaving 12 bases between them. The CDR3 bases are TGTGCCAGCAGCCAAGAAGGCGTTGGGGACTACGAGCAGTACTTC. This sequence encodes CASSQEGVGDYEQYF.

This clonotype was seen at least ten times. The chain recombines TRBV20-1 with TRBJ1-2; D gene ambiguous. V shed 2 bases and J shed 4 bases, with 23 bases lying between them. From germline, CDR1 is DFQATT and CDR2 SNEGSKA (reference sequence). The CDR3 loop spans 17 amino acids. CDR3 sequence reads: CSARSPRVYPYPYGYTF. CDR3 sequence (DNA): TGCAGTGCTAGATCACCGCGGGTTTATCCTTATCCCTATGGCTACACCTTC.

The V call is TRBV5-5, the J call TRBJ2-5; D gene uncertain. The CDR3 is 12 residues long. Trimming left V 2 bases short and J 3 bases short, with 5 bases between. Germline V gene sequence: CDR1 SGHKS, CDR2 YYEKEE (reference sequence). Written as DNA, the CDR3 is TGTGCCAGCAGCTTCAATAAAGAGACCCAGTACTTC. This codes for CASSFNKETQYF.

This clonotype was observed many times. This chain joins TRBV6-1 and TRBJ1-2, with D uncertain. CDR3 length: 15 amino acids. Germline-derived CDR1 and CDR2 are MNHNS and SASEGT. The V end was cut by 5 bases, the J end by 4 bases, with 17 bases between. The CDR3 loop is CASSITEYYGYGYTF. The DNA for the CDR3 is TGTGCCAGCAGTATTACCGAGTATTACGGCTATGGCTACACCTTC.

CDR3 amino acids: CSARDSDLQEAFF. CDR3 nucleotide sequence: TGCAGTGCTAGGGACAGTGACCTACAAGAAGCTTTCTTT. This chain joins TRBV20-1 and TRBJ1-1, with D possibly TRBD1 on 6 matching bases. Germline-derived CDR1 and CDR2 are DFQATT and SNEGSKA (reference sequence). The V and J ends lost 3 bases and 8 bases respectively, with 16 bases between them. The CDR3 spans 13 residues.

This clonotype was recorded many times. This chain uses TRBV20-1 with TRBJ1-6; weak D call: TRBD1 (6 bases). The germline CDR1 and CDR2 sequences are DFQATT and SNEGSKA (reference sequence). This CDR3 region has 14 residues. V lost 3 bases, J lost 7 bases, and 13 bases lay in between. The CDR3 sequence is CSARPRTANSPLHF. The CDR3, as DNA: TGCAGTGCTAGGCCAAGGACAGCCAATTCACCCCTCCACTTT.

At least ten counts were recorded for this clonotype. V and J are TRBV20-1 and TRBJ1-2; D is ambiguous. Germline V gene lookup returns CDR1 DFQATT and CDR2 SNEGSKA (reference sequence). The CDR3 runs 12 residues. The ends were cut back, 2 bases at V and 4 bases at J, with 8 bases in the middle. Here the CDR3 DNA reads TGCAGTGCTAGACATGGATCCTATGGCTACACCTTC. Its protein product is CSARHGSYGYTF.

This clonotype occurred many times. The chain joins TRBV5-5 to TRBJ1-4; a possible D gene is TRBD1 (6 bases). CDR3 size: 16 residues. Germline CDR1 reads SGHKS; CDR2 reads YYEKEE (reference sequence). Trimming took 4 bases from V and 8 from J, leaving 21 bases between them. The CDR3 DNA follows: TGTGCCAGCAGCCTCCTGGAGGGGGGGCCGTACGAAAAACTGTTTTTT. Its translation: CASSLLEGGPYEKLFF.

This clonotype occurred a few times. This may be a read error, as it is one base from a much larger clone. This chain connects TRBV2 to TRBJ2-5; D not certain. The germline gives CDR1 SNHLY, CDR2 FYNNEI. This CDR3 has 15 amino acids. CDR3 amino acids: CASSEVAGQQENQYF. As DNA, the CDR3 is TGTGCCAGCAGTGAGGTGGCAGGTCAGCAAGAGAACCAGTACTTC.

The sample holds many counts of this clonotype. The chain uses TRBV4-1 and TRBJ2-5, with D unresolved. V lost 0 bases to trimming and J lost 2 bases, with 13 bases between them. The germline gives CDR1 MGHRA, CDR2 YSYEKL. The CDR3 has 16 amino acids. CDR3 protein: CASSQEGSLAQETQYF. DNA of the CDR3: TGCGCCAGCAGCCAAGAGGGCAGCTTGGCACAAGAGACCCAGTACTTC.

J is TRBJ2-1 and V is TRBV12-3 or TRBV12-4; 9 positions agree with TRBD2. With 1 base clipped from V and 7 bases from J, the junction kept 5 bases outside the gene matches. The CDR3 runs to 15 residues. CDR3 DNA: TGTGCCAGCAGTTTAGGCGGGGGGGCATGGAATGAGCAGTTCTTC. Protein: CASSLGGGAWNEQFF.

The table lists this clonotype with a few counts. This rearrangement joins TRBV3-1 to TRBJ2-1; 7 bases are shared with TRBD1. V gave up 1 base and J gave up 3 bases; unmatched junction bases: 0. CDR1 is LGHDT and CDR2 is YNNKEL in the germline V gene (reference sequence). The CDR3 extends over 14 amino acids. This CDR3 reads CASSQGQGYNEQFF. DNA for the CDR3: TGTGCCAGCAGCCAAGGACAGGGCTACAATGAGCAGTTCTTC.

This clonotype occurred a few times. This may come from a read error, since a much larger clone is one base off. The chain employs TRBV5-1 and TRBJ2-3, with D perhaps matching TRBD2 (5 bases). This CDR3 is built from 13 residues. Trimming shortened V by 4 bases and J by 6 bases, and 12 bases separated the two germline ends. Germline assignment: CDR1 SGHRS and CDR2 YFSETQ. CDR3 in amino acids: CASSPNGEDTQYF. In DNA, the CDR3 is TGCGCCAGCAGCCCCAACGGGGAGGATACGCAGTATTTT.

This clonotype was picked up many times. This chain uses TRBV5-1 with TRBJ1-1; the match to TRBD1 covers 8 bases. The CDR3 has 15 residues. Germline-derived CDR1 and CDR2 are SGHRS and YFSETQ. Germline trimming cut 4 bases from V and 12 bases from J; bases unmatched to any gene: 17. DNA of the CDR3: TGCGCCAGCAGCGGAGGACAGGGTGAAGCTGTCAGGTCTTTCTTT. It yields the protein CASSGGQGEAVRSFF.

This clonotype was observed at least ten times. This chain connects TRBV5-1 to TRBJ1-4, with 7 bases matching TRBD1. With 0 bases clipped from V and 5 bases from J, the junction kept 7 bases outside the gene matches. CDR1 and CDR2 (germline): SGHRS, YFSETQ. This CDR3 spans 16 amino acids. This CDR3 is CASSLEPSRGNEKLFF. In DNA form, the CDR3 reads TGCGCCAGCAGCTTGGAGCCGTCCAGGGGGAATGAAAAACTGTTTTTT.

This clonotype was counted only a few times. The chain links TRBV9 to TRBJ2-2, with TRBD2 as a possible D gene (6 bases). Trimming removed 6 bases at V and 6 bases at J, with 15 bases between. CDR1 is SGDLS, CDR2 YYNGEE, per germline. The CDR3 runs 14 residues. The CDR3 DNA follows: TGTGCCAGCACCAAGTCGGGGGACCCCGGGGAGCTGTTTTTT. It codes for CASTKSGDPGELFF.

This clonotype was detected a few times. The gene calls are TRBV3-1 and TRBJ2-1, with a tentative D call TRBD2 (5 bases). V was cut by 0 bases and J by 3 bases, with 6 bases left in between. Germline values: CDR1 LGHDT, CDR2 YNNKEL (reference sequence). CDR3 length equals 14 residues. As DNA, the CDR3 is TGTGCCAGCAGCCAAGACGGGGACTACAATGAGCAGTTCTTC. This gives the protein CASSQDGDYNEQFF.

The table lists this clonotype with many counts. The CDR3: CATSDFISDNEYEQYV. As DNA, the CDR3 is TGTGCCACCAGTGATTTTATCTCGGACAACGAATACGAGCAGTACGTC. V and J are TRBV24-1 and TRBJ2-7; possible D gene TRBD1, 5 bases. Germline V gives CDR1 KGHDR, CDR2 SFDVKD. The V gene lost 1 base and the J gene lost 4 bases, with 16 bases spanning the gap. The CDR3 loop spans 16 amino acids.

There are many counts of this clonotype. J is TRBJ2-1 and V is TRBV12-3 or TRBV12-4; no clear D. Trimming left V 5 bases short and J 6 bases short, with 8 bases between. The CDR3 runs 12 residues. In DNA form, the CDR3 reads TGTGCCAGCAGTCCCGGGCTCAATGAGCAGTTCTTC. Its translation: CASSPGLNEQFF.

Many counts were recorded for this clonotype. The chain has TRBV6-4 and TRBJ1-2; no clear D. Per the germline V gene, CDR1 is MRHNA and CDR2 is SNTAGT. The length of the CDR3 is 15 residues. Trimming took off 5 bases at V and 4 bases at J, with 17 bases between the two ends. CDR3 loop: CASSLRGDEGYGYTF. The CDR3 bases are TGTGCCAGCAGTCTCCGCGGGGATGAAGGCTATGGCTACACCTTC.